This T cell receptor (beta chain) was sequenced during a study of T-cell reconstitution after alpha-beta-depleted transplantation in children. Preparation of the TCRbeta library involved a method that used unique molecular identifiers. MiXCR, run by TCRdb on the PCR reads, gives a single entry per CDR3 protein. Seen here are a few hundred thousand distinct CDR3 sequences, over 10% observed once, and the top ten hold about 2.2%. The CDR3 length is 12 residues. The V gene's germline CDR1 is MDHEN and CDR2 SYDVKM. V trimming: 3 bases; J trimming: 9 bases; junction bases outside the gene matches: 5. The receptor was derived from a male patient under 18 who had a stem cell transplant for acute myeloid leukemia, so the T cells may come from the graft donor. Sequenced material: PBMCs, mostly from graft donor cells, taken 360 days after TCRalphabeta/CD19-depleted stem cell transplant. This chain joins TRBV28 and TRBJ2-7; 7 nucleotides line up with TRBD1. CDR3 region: CASSFLRDRQYF. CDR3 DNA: TGTGCCAGCAGTTTCCTCCGGGACAGGCAGTACTTC.